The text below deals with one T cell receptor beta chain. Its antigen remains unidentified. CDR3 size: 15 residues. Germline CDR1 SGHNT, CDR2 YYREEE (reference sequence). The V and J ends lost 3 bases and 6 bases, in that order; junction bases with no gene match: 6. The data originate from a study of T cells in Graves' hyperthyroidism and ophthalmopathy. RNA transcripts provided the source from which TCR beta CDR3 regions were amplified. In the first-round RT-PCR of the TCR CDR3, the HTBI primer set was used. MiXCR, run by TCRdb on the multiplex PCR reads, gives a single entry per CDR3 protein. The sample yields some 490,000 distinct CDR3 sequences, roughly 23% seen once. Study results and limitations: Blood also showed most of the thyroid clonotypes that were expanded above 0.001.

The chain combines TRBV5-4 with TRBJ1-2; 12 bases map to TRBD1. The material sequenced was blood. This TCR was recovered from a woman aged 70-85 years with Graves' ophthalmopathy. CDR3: CASSWPGTGGDGYTF. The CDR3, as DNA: TGTGCCAGCAGCTGGCCGGGGACAGGGGGCGATGGCTACACCTTC.